The 15 T cell receptor beta chains below come from one sample, sequenced in a study of T cell responses to AZD1222 COVID-19 vaccine (dated by TCRdb to about 2021). Libraries were built with the immunoSEQ multiplex PCR assay. In TCRdb, the immuneACCESS table is reduced to in-frame sequences with V and J assigned. These tables do not hold every clone; where another copy was compared, an unresolved V gene accounts for under half, and the others remain unexplained. The sample includes some 110,000 clones, with more than 85% observed a single time. The ten most abundant clones make up less than 8.5% of the sample. According to the study, the label for this sample's time point signals: about 28 days (+/-7) after the second vaccine dose. The sequencing used peripheral blood, collected 28 days after the second AZD1222 dose. These receptors all stem from an adult who received the AZD1222 COVID-19 vaccine.

CDR3 nucleotides: TGTGCCAGTAGGCCGGGACAGTCGTATTCACCCCTCCACTTT. Encoded protein: CASRPGQSYSPLHF. The rearrangement links TRBV19 to TRBJ1-6, with 7 bases fitting TRBD1. With V trimmed by 6 bases and J by 8 bases, 7 bases remained unmatched. Germline CDR1 LNHDA, CDR2 SQIVND (reference sequence). The CDR3 has 14 residues.

This sequence joins TRBV11-3 and TRBJ1-2; no clear D gene. Germline CDR1 is SGHNT and CDR2 is YENEEA. This CDR3 has 16 amino acids. Trimming removed 0 bases at V and 5 bases at J, with 16 bases between. Here the CDR3 DNA reads TGTGCCAGCAGCTTAGATCGGGGTGGGTCGGATTATGGCTACACCTTC. As protein: CASSLDRGGSDYGYTF.

The gene calls are TRBV6-1 and TRBJ2-7; D is ambiguous. CDR3 length: 15 residues. Trimming removed 3 bases at V and 1 base at J, with 13 bases between. Germline V gene lookup returns CDR1 MNHNS and CDR2 SASEGT. The CDR3 nucleotides read TGTGCCAGCAGTGAGCAGAGAAGGCCGTCCTACGAGCAGTACTTC. Translated, it gives CASSEQRRPSYEQYF.

The V gene is TRBV27, the J gene TRBJ1-1, with D possibly being TRBD1 (5 bases). V was shortened by 5 bases and J by 4 bases, with 11 bases between the two germline ends. Germline CDR1 and CDR2: MNHEY and SMNVEV (reference sequence). This CDR3 spans 13 amino acids. This CDR3 is CASSVGVGTEAFF. The CDR3 nucleotides are TGTGCCAGCAGTGTAGGGGTTGGCACTGAAGCTTTCTTT.

V gene TRBV10-2 combines with J gene TRBJ2-1; 14 bases fit TRBD2. There are 18 residues in the CDR3. Germline V lookup: CDR1 WSHSY, CDR2 SAAADI. V lost 6 bases and J lost 6; bases outside the gene matches: 13. Here the CDR3 DNA reads TGCGCCAGCAGGAGAAACACGGGGGGACTAGCGGGAGTCAATGAGCAGTTCTTC. Protein sequence: CASRRNTGGLAGVNEQFF.

V gene TRBV28 combines with J gene TRBJ2-7; D gene unclear. This CDR3 region has 13 residues. Per the germline V gene, CDR1 is MDHEN and CDR2 is SYDVKM. Trimming stripped 5 bases from V and 0 bases from J, with 8 bases between. CDR3 in DNA: TGTGCCAGCAGTAGACCCCTCTCCTACGAGCAGTACTTC. Translation: CASSRPLSYEQYF.

The chain links TRBV10-1 to TRBJ2-7; TRBD1 is a possible D gene (6 bases). This CDR3 is 14 amino acids long. Trimming removed 9 bases from V and 6 bases from J, with 21 bases in between. Germline V gene lookup returns CDR1 WNHNN and CDR2 SYGVQD (reference sequence). CDR3 coding DNA: TGCGCCAGAACAGGCCCAGGGGTTTCGAGCGAGCAGTACTTC. It codes for CARTGPGVSSEQYF.

The rearrangement links TRBV6-2 or TRBV6-3 to TRBJ2-7; 9 bases agree with TRBD1. With V trimmed by 3 bases and J by 6 bases, 9 bases remained unmatched. CDR1 MNHEY and CDR2 SVGEGT come from the germline V gene. There are 15 residues in the CDR3. The DNA of the CDR3 is TGTGCCAGCAGTTATGGGGACAGGGTCTCTGCCGAGCAGTACTTC. Its protein product is CASSYGDRVSAEQYF.

The gene calls are TRBV2 and TRBJ1-1; possible D gene TRBD1, 5 bases. With 5 bases removed from V and 3 bases from J, the gap between germline ends came to 10 bases. Germline CDR1 SNHLY, CDR2 FYNNEI. The CDR3 runs 13 residues. The CDR3 DNA is TGTGCCAGCAGTATTTCACAGGACACTGAAGCTTTCTTT. Residues: CASSISQDTEAFF.

This clone was recorded once. The chain links TRBV6-1 to TRBJ2-3; TRBD2 matches 15 bases. The trim removed 4 bases at V and 6 bases at J, leaving 8 bases unmatched. The CDR3 contains 17 residues. Germline lookup yields CDR1 MNHNS and CDR2 SASEGT. CDR3 protein: CASSARTSGRAGDTQYF. The CDR3 DNA follows: TGTGCCAGCAGTGCCCGGACTAGCGGGAGGGCGGGGGATACGCAGTATTTT.

The chain uses TRBV7-9 and TRBJ1-3; D gene unclear. From germline, CDR1 is SEHNR and CDR2 FQNEAQ (reference sequence). CDR3 length equals 12 residues. V was trimmed by 2 bases and J by 6 bases, leaving 5 bases between them. This chain's CDR3 is CASSLRTNTIYF. The CDR3 DNA sequence: TGTGCCAGCAGCTTACGGACAAACACCATATATTTT.

The V call is TRBV4-3, the J call TRBJ2-1; 7 bases map to TRBD2. V shed 1 base, J shed 2 bases, and the junction held 2 bases outside the gene matches. The CDR3 sequence is 15 residues long. Germline V gives CDR1 LGHNA, CDR2 YSLEER. The DNA for the CDR3 is TGCGCCAGCAGCCAAGGCGGGAGTGCCTACAATGAGCAGTTCTTC. The encoded protein is CASSQGGSAYNEQFF.

Written as DNA, the CDR3 is TGCGCCAGCAGTGAGTCCGGGGAAAGGGAGCGAGAAAAACTGTTTTTT. Protein sequence: CASSESGEREREKLFF. The chain couples TRBV10-1 to TRBJ1-4; D is unresolved. V was clipped by 0 bases and J by 8 bases, with 16 bases between them. Looked up from germline, CDR1 is WNHNN and CDR2 is SYGVQD (reference sequence). The CDR3 runs 16 residues.

This clone appeared a single time. The chain joins TRBV7-2 to TRBJ2-5; 11 bases map to TRBD2. In germline, CDR1 is SGHTA, CDR2 FQGNSA. Losses at the gene ends were 1 base for V and 5 bases for J; bases not matched to a gene: 9. This CDR3 has 17 amino acids. CDR3 region: CASSLGASSGGRETQYF. DNA of the CDR3: TGTGCCAGCAGCTTAGGAGCGTCTAGCGGGGGGAGGGAGACCCAGTACTTC.

V and J are TRBV7-2 and TRBJ2-7; TRBD2 aligns across 10 bases. V was clipped by 6 bases and J by 2 bases; unmatched bases: 7. This CDR3 has 15 amino acids. The germline gives CDR1 SGHTA, CDR2 FQGNSA. The DNA for the CDR3 is TGTGCCAGCAGGGATCTAGCGGGAGTAGCCTACGAGCAGTACTTC. Protein product: CASRDLAGVAYEQYF.